This TCR beta chain comes out of a study of cytomegalovirus exposure and HLA in healthy donors. The study ran its PCR with 60 Vbeta and 13 Jbeta primers. The method was immunoSEQ multiplex PCR; TCRdb's version includes in-frame clones alone and lacks a portion of them. This sample carries around 59,000 clones, 80% of them seen once, and the ten largest clones take nearly 4%. Material for sequencing was PBMCs. This receptor was obtained from a woman aged 40-49 years in good health and CMV-seronegative.

The CDR3 spells CASSLGKAGGRNEQYF. Written as DNA, the CDR3 is TGTGCCAGCAGTTTAGGAAAGGCAGGGGGAAGGAACGAGCAGTACTTC. This sequence joins TRBV28 and TRBJ2-7, with 7 bases that match TRBD1. V was clipped by 2 bases and J by 5 bases; unmatched bases: 12. Germline V gives CDR1 MDHEN, CDR2 SYDVKM. The CDR3 has 16 residues.